Each of the 13 T cell receptor beta chains below was sequenced from the same sample in a study of shared clonotypes between healthy human individuals. Naive CD8 cells lacked CD45RO and underwent positive selection for CCR7, leaving out terminally differentiated effector memory CD45RA+ cells. Profiling relied on immunoSEQ multiplex PCR, and the TCRdb table lists in-frame clones only, not all of them. Here the sample spans some 2,000,000 clones, about 95% being singletons. The sample was naive CD8+ T cells sorted from blood. The source of these receptors is a man between 18 and 35 years old in good health.

In regard to this clone: Other nucleotide sequences in the sample specify the same CDR3. The chain carries TRBV9 and TRBJ2-7; no clear D gene. There are 13 residues in the CDR3. Deletions cut 0 bases from V and 3 bases from J, with 7 bases between. Germline lookup yields CDR1 SGDLS and CDR2 YYNGEE. CDR3 sequence reads: CASSVGLGYEQYF. CDR3 DNA: TGTGCCAGCAGCGTAGGTCTGGGCTACGAGCAGTACTTC.

This clone has a handful of counts. The chain carries TRBV30 and TRBJ1-2; 8 nucleotides align to TRBD1. This CDR3 spans 14 amino acids. J gave up 6 bases and V 0 bases, and 6 bases lay outside the gene matches. Germline V lookup: CDR1 GTSNPN, CDR2 SVGIG (reference sequence). CDR3 DNA: TGTGCCTGGAGTGTTGTTTCGACAGGGGATGGCTACACCTTC. It is translated as CAWSVVSTGDGYTF.

This chain connects TRBV6-6 to TRBJ1-5; D is uncertain. The V and J ends lost 7 bases and 4 bases respectively, with 11 bases between them. From germline, CDR1 is MNHNY and CDR2 SVGAGI (reference sequence). There are 13 residues in the CDR3. CDR3 DNA: TGTGCCAGCACCCCAACACGTAATCAGCCCCAGCATTTT. Translating it yields CASTPTRNQPQHF.

This clone was seen once. This sequence joins TRBV6-5 and TRBJ2-7, with TRBD2 matching 11 bases. This CDR3 contains 14 residues. V lost 4 bases, J lost 5 bases, and 4 bases stayed unmatched. Germline CDR1 MNHEY, CDR2 SVGAGI. CDR3 in amino acids: CASSFSGRGNEQYF. CDR3 bases: TGTGCCAGCAGTTTTAGCGGGAGGGGAAACGAGCAGTACTTC.

The rearrangement uses TRBV19 and TRBJ2-3, with D possibly matching TRBD1 (5 bases). The CDR3 loop spans 14 amino acids. Trimming took off 6 bases at V and 2 bases at J, with 12 bases between the two ends. CDR1 is LNHDA, CDR2 SQIVND, per germline (reference sequence). CDR3 residues: CASSPWGNTDTQYF. In DNA form, the CDR3 reads TGTGCCAGTAGCCCTTGGGGCAACACAGATACGCAGTATTTT.

The rearrangement joins TRBV27 to TRBJ2-7; D unresolved. Trimming stripped 3 bases from V and 5 bases from J, with 2 bases between. Germline V lookup: CDR1 MNHEY, CDR2 SMNVEV (reference sequence). CDR3 size: 10 residues. CDR3 protein: CASSFNEQYF. CDR3 DNA sequence: TGTGCCAGCAGTTTTAACGAGCAGTACTTC.

This chain joins TRBV6-1 and TRBJ2-7; D is perhaps TRBD1 or TRBD2 (5 bases each). Germline CDR1 MNHNS, CDR2 SASEGT. With 2 bases removed from V and 4 bases from J, the gap between germline ends came to 21 bases. CDR3 size: 17 residues. In DNA, the CDR3 is TGTGCCAGCAGTGAAATGGATAGCAGGGAGTGGGGATACGAGCAGTACTTC. Encoded protein: CASSEMDSREWGYEQYF.

A note on this clone: A far larger clone differs by one base, so this is likely a read error. The chain has TRBV21-1 and TRBJ2-2. TRBV21-1 is a pseudogene segment. CDR3 length: 11 amino acids. CDR3 loop: CASSKGGELFF. CDR3 DNA sequence: TGTGCCAGCAGCAAAGGCGGGGAGCTGTTTTTT.

J is TRBJ1-1 and V is TRBV30, with 7 bases fitting TRBD1. The CDR3 is 15 amino acids. Per the germline V gene, CDR1 is GTSNPN and CDR2 is SVGIG (reference sequence). The junction had 7 bases not matched to a gene; V was cut back by 0 bases and J by 3 bases. The CDR3 DNA is TGTGCCTGGAGTGTCGACAGGGTCGGGGACACTGAAGCTTTCTTT. The encoded protein is CAWSVDRVGDTEAFF.

This clone has just one count. This chain connects TRBV29-1 to TRBJ2-7; maybe TRBD2 (5 bases). Trimming shortened V by 1 base and J by 6 bases, and 10 bases separated the two germline ends. Germline V gene data show CDR1 as SQVTM and CDR2 as ANQGSEA. The CDR3 covers 12 residues. The CDR3 bases are TGCAGCGTTGAAGGGACTGGTTTCGAGCAGTACTTC. It codes for CSVEGTGFEQYF.

This clone was seen a few times. The gene calls are TRBV29-1 and TRBJ2-3, with a tentative D call TRBD2 (5 bases). V dropped 7 bases and J dropped 2 bases, with 19 bases sitting between them. The CDR3 sequence is 15 residues long. Germline V gene sequence: CDR1 SQVTM, CDR2 ANQGSEA. CDR3 region: CSGFLAFTNTDTQYF. In DNA form, the CDR3 reads TGCAGCGGATTCTTAGCGTTTACTAACACAGATACGCAGTATTTT.

The chain has TRBV5-1 and TRBJ2-7, with D uncertain. CDR3 size: 15 residues. Germline lookup yields CDR1 SGHRS and CDR2 YFSETQ. Trimming stripped 4 bases from V and 2 bases from J, with 16 bases between. In DNA, the CDR3 is TGCGCCAGCAGCCACGGAACTATGACCCCCTACGAGCAGTACTTC. Translating gives CASSHGTMTPYEQYF.

The V gene is TRBV28, the J gene TRBJ1-2; no firm D call. Germline V CDR1 and CDR2: MDHEN, SYDVKM. The germline V and J ends were trimmed by 5 bases and 0 bases, with 16 bases remaining between them. This CDR3 is 16 amino acids long. The CDR3 reads CASSQTPSLANYGYTF. In nucleotides, the CDR3 is TGTGCCAGCAGTCAAACCCCCTCGTTAGCTAACTATGGCTACACCTTC.